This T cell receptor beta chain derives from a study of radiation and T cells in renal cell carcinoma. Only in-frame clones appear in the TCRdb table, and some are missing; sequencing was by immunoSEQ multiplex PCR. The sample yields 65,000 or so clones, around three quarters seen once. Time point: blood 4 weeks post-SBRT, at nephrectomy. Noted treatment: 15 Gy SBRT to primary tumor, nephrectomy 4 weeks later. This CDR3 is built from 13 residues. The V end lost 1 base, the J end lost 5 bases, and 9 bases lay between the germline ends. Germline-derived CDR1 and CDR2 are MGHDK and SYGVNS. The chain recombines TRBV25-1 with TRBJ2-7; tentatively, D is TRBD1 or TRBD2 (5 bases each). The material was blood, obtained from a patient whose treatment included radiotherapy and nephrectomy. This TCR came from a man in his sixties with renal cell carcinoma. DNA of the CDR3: TGTGCCAGCAGTGAATCGGGGCGTCACGAGCAGTACTTC. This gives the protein CASSESGRHEQYF.